This T cell receptor (beta chain) was sequenced for a study of shared clonotypes between healthy human individuals. Produced via immunoSEQ multiplex PCR; TCRdb's table is partial and in-frame only. The data hold about 2.4 million clones, with approximately 90% observed a single time. Per germline, CDR1 GTSNPN and CDR2 SVGIG (reference sequence). The CDR3 is 15 residues long. V trimming: 2 bases; J trimming: 8 bases; junction bases outside the gene matches: 14. On this clone: Its antigen is not known.

Broader study findings: Naive subsets, compared against memory subsets, generally had larger estimated richness values. Non-shared clonotypes showed lower generation probabilities than clonotypes common to all four donors.

The clonotype was recovered from a man aged 18 to 29 in good health. This chain joins TRBV30 and TRBJ1-2; 7 bases line up with TRBD1. The sequenced sample consisted of naive CD4+ T cells sorted from blood. Specified subset: CD45RA+ positively selected. The CDR3 DNA is TGTGCCTGGAGTACCGACAGGGCGGATTCCTACGGCTACACCTTC. Its translation is CAWSTDRADSYGYTF.